This T cell receptor beta chain was identified in a study of CD8+CD57+ T cells in acquired aplastic anemia (dated by TCRdb to about 2018). For the study in its entirety: On average, sorted CD4+ and CD8+ cells yielded around 3.5 ug of extracted DNA, with a range of about 0.17 to 27.4 ug. CD8+CD57+ expansion was defined as frequency above the mean frequency observed in healthy subjects. General conclusions and limits of the study: Patients and healthy controls showed no significant difference in CD8+ Simpson's diversity (P=0.060). Although twenty-nine CD8+ CDR3 sequences were shared by patients and controls, these sequences appeared highly expressed in patients and within the immunodominant clones of patients.

From cysteine to phenylalanine, the CDR3 is 14 amino acids long. Only the CDR3 DNA is retained, 42 bases long and in frame from the first base. A distance of 11 bases separates the germline ends of V and J, which lose 3 bases and 5 bases respectively. The CDR1 and CDR2 encoded by the germline V gene are SGHAT and FQNNGV. Only a few counts were recorded for this clonotype. Its antigen is not yet known. Base-call qualities are not available, and no considerably larger clone is one nucleotide away. Profiling of TCR beta VDJ combinations and CDR3 sequences used genomic DNA as the template. An Illumina HiSeq 2000 was the platform used for TCR repertoire sequencing. As for the authors' bioinformatics: Repertoire assessment relied on Simpson's diversity index, CDR3 size and DJ length profiles, and TRBV/TRBJ rearrangement plots. Whichever DNA sequence was most abundant in the deep sequencing data was defined as the immunodominant clone. CDR3 amino acid sequences were screened for sharing across subjects and compared with published repertoires and the VDJdb database. Clones were called with MiXCR by TCRdb after fastp trimmed the public reads at Q25, and only in-frame beta chains were retained. Rows matching on CDR3 protein sequence are summarized as one entry with the most common DNA and genes. The V and J calls and clone size are TCRdb's, not the authors'. The table for this sample lists around 250,000 distinct CDR3 sequences; around 82% of them were counted only once. Approximately 42% of the sample lies in the top ten.

The patients picked for sequencing were ones in whom flow cytometry had shown an expansion of CD8+CD57+ cells. Every patient had a diagnosis of severe acquired aplastic anemia based on International Study of Aplastic Anemia and Agranulocytosis and Camitta criteria. Patients had received no therapy at the time of blood sampling. In the study, sorted CD4+ and CD8+ blood T cells from patients with severe aplastic anemia and from healthy subjects underwent deep sequencing of TCR repertoires. Patients were enrolled under clinicaltrials.gov protocols 00001620, 01623167, 00001397, 00071045, 00081523 and 00961064 in the USA. Ficoll-Paque density gradient centrifugation was used to isolate peripheral blood mononuclear cells. CD4+ and CD8+ T cells were sorted by FACS or magnetic beads before DNA extraction.

The chain joins TRBV11-2 to TRBJ1-5; too little of a D gene remains to name it. The clonotype was recovered from a human donor with aplastic anemia. Sequenced material: sorted CD4+, CD8+, or CD8+CD57+ T cells (not recorded which) from PBMCs. The bases are TGTGCCAGCAGCTTGGCGGGAGGTCATCAGCCCCAGCATTTT. It encodes CASSLAGGHQPQHF. Outside the CDR3, residues come from the reference TRBV11-2 and TRBJ1-5 proteins, so the full variable domain is: EAGVAQSPRYKIIEKRQSVAFWCNPISGHATLYWYQQILGQGPKLLIQFQNNGVVDDSQLPKDRFSAERLKGVDSTLKIQPAKLEDSAVYLCASSLAGGHQPQHFGDGTRLSIL.